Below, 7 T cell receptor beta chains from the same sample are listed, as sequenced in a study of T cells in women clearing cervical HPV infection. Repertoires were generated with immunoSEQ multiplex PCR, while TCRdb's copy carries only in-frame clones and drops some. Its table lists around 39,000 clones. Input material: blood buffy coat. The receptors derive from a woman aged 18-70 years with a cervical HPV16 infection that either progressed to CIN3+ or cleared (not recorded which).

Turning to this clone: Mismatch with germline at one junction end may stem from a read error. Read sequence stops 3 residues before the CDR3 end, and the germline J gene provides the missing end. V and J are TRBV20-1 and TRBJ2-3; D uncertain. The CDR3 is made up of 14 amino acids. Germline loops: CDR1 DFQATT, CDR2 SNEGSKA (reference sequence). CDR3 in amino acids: CSARLFKGTDAQYF. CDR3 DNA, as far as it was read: TGCAGTGCTAGATTATTCAAGGGCACAGATGCG.

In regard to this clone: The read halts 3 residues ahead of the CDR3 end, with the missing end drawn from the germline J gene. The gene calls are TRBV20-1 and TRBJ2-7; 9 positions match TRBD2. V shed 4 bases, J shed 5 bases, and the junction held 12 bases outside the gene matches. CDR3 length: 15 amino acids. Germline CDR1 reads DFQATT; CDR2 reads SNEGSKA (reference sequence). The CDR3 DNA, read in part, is TGCAGTGCTACTCCCTTAGCGGGGGCCAGAGACGAG. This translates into CSATPLAGARDE. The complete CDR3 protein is CSATPLAGARDEQYF.

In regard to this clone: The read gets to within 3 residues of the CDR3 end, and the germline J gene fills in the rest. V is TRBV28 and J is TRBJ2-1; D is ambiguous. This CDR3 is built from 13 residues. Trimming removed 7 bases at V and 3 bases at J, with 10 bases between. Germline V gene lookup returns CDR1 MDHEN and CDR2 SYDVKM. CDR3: CASTYGRYNEQFF. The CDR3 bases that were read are TGTGCCAGCACTTACGGTCGCTACAATGAG.

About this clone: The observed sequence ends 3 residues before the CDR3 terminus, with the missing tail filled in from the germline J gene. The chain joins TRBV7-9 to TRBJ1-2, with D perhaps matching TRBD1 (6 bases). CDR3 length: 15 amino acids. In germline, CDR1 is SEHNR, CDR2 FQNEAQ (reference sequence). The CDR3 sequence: CASSPTGTSGDVYTF. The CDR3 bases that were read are TGTGCCAGCAGTCCCACAGGGACTAGCGGGGACGTC.

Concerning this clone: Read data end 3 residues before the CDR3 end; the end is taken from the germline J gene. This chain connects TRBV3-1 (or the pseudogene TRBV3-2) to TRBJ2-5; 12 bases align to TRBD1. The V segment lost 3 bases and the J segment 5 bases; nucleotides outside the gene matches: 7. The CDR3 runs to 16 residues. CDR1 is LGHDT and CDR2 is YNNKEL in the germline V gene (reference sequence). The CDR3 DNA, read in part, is TGTGCCAGCAGCCACTGGGACAGGGGGCTTGAGGAGACC. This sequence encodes CASSHWDRGLEET. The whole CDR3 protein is CASSHWDRGLEETQYF.

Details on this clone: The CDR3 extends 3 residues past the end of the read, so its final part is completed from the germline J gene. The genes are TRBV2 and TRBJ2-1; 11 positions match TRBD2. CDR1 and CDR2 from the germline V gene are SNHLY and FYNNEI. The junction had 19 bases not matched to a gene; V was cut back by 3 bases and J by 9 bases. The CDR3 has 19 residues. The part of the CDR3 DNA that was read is TGTGCCAGCAGTGATTTCAGGGGGCGGGCTAGCGGGGGGCCCGGTGAG. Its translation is CASSDFRGRASGGPGE. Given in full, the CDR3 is CASSDFRGRASGGPGEQFF.

CDR3 region: CASSELAGLKETQYF. The sequenced part of the CDR3 DNA is TGTGCCAGCAGTGAATTGGCTGGCTTGAAAGAGACG. The chain is built from TRBV6-1 and TRBJ2-3, with D unclear. The read stops 3 residues short of the end of the CDR3; the missing end is completed from the germline J gene. This CDR3 comprises 15 residues. The V gene's germline CDR1 is MNHNS and CDR2 SASEGT.